This T cell receptor beta chain was found in a study of shared clonotypes between healthy human individuals. This CDR3 has 15 residues. CDR1 and CDR2 (germline): LGHNA, YNFKEQ. Trimming removed 0 bases from V and 0 bases from J, with 9 bases in between. Clones were read by immunoSEQ multiplex PCR, and TCRdb kept only the in-frame ones, dropping some. The table has about 2 million clones, about 94% seen once. Naive CD8 cells were CD45RO-negative, positively selected for CCR7, excluding terminally differentiated effector memory CD45RA+ cells. The TCR sequence derives from a young man in good health. Sample: naive CD8+ T cells sorted from blood. The gene calls are TRBV4-2 and TRBJ2-7; D call uncertain. The CDR3 bases are TGTGCCAGCAGCCAAGATCTGGTCACCTCCTACGAGCAGTACTTC. This codes for CASSQDLVTSYEQYF.